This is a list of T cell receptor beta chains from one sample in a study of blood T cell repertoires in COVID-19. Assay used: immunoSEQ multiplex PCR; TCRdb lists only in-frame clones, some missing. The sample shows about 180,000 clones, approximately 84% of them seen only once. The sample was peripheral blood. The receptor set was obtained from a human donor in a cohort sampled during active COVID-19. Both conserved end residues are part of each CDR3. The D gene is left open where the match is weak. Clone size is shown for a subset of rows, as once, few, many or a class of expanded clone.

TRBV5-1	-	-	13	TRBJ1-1	CASRQGPITEAFF	TGCGCCAGCAGGCAGGGTCCCATCACTGAAGCTTTCTTT
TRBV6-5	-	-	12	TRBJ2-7	CASTWSVYEQYF	TGTGCCAGCACGTGGTCAGTCTACGAGCAGTACTTC
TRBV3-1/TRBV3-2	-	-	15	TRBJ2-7	CASSQAYFRGGEQYF	TGTGCCAGCAGCCAAGCTTATTTCAGGGGCGGCGAGCAGTACTTC
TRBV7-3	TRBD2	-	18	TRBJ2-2	CASSELAGLIGNTGELFF	TGTGCCAGCAGCGAACTAGCGGGGCTGATTGGTAACACCGGGGAGCTGTTTTTT
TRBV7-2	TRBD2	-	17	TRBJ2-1	CASSLGPGLAGANEQFF	TGTGCCAGCAGCTTAGGGCCCGGGCTAGCGGGGGCCAATGAGCAGTTCTTC
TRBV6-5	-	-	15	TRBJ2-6	CASTPGWTGANVLTF	TGTGCCAGCACCCCAGGGTGGACTGGGGCCAACGTCCTGACTTTC
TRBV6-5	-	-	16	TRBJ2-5	CASSYSGQLRQETQYF	TGTGCCAGCAGTTACTCGGGACAACTGAGGCAAGAGACCCAGTACTTC
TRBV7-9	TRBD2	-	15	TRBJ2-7	CASTFGLAGTYEQYF	TGTGCCAGCACTTTTGGACTAGCGGGGACCTACGAGCAGTACTTC
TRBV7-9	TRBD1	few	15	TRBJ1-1	CASSGPDRVGTEAFF	TGTGCCAGCAGCGGACCGGACAGGGTGGGGACTGAAGCTTTCTTT
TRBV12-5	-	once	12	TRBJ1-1	CASRAMNTEAFF	TGTGCTAGCAGGGCCATGAACACTGAAGCTTTCTTT
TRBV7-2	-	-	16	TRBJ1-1	CASSFNNEREGEAAFF	TGTGCCAGCAGCTTTAACAACGAGAGAGAGGGCGAGGCGGCTTTCTTT
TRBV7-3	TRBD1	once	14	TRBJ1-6	CASSLTGDNSPLHF	TGTGCCAGCAGCCTGACAGGGGACAATTCACCCCTCCACTTT
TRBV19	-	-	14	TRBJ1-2	CASTHDRWTYGYTF	TGTGCCAGTACCCACGACAGGTGGACCTATGGCTACACCTTC
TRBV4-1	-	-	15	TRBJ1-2	CASSQVQAANYGYTF	TGCGCCAGCAGCCAAGTCCAGGCAGCTAACTATGGCTACACCTTC
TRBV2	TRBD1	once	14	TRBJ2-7	CASSEGQAVYEQYF	TGTGCCAGCAGTGAGGGACAGGCAGTCTACGAGCAGTACTTC
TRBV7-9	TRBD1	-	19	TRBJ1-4	CASSLSGTGDHATNEKLFF	TGTGCCAGCAGCTTAAGCGGGACAGGAGACCATGCAACTAATGAAAAACTGTTTTTT
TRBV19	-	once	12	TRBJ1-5	CASNTNYQPQHF	TGTGCCAGTAATACCAACTATCAGCCCCAGCATTTT
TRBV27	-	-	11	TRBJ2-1	CASSFTGEQFF	TGTGCCAGCAGTTTTACAGGGGAGCAGTTCTTC
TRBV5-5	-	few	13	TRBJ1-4	CASSSLSGEKLFF	TGTGCCAGCAGCTCATTAAGCGGGGAAAAACTGTTTTTT
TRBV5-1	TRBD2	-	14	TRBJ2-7	CASSLTSGGYEQYF	TGCGCCAGCAGCTTGACTAGCGGGGGTTACGAGCAGTACTTC
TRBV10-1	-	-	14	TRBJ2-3	CASSEEFYTDTQYF	TGCGCCAGCAGTGAGGAGTTTTACACAGATACGCAGTATTTT
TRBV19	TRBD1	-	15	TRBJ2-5	CASSDSTGASETQYF	TGTGCCAGCTCCGACTCGACAGGGGCCTCAGAGACCCAGTACTTC
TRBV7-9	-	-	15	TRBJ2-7	CASSLAATGAYEQYF	TGTGCCAGCAGCTTAGCGGCGACAGGCGCCTACGAGCAGTACTTC
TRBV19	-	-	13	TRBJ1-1	CASSGAVNTEAFF	TGTGCCAGTAGTGGGGCAGTGAACACTGAAGCTTTCTTT
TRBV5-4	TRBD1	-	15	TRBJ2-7	CASSQQGTGAHEQYF	TGTGCCAGCAGCCAACAGGGGACAGGGGCTCACGAGCAGTACTTC
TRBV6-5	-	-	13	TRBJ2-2	CASSAGVTGELFF	TGTGCCAGCAGCGCAGGGGTAACCGGGGAGCTGTTTTTT
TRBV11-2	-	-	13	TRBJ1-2	CASSESGNYGYTF	TGTGCCAGCAGCGAAAGCGGGAACTATGGCTACACCTTC
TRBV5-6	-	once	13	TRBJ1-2	CASSVGLSGGYTF	TGTGCCAGCAGCGTGGGACTATCCGGAGGCTACACCTTC
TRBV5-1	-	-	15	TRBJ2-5	CASSLRGGPQETQYF	TGCGCCAGCAGCTTGAGGGGGGGGCCCCAAGAGACCCAGTACTTC
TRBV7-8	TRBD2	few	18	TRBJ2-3	CASSLARLGLAGVVTQYF	TGTGCCAGCAGCTTAGCGCGTCTAGGGCTAGCGGGCGTGGTTACGCAGTATTTT
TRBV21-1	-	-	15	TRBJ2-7	CASSKARQRGDEQYF	TGTGCCAGCAGCAAAGCGCGTCAGCGGGGGGACGAGCAGTACTTC
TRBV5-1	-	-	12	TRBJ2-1	CASSLWGDEQFF	TGCGCCAGCAGCTTGTGGGGCGATGAGCAGTTCTTC
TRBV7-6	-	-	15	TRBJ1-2	CASSLGSGTSYGYTF	TGTGCCAGCAGCTTAGGATCTGGGACAAGCTATGGCTACACCTTC
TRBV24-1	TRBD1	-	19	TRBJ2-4	CATSDRQGTQALAKNIQYF	TGTGCCACCAGTGATAGACAGGGGACCCAGGCTCTAGCCAAAAACATTCAGTACTTC
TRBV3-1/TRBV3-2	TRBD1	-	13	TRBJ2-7	CASSKDRTYEQYF	TGTGCCAGCAGTAAGGACAGGACGTACGAGCAGTACTTC
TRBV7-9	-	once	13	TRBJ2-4	CASSFDSLNIQYF	TGTGCCAGCAGCTTCGACAGCTTAAACATTCAGTACTTC
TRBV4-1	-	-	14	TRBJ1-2	CASSQVGGVSGYTF	TGCGCCAGCAGCCAAGTTGGAGGGGTGAGCGGCTACACCTTC